This TCR beta chain was found in a study of cytomegalovirus exposure and HLA in healthy donors. This PCR relied on a set of 60 Vbeta primers and 13 Jbeta primers. The authors' processing: Later work found approximately 87 million unique TCR beta chains, with 9 million to 13 million shared. TCRdb keeps only in-frame clones here, not all; method: immunoSEQ multiplex PCR. V and J calls and clone size are those listed in that table; D and trimming were worked out from the DNA. The table shows roughly 190,000 clones, with 77% occurring only once. Donors were ostensibly healthy at sampling, although undocumented immune exposures were probable. Remarks on this clone: Its target is not known.

The CDR3 consists of 18 residues. Findings and caveats of the study: Information on immune exposure was restricted to one variable (CMV serostatus).

The chain combines TRBV21-1 with TRBJ2-7; the table gives TRBD1 as D, unverified against the DNA. TRBV21-1 is designated a pseudogene. The clonotype originates from a woman aged 25 to 45 in good health and CMV-seropositive. The sequenced sample consisted of PBMCs. DNA of the CDR3: TGTGCCAGCAGCGGAGACCAGGGAGGACAGGGGACCTCCTACGAGCAGTACTTC. It codes for CASSGDQGGQGTSYEQYF.